These T cell receptor beta chains were read from a single sample in a study of cytotoxic CD8 clonotypes in ibrutinib-treated CLL. Data came from immunoSEQ multiplex PCR; TCRdb stores just in-frame clones and leaves some out. The sample includes 200,000 to 250,000 clones, 60% to 80% of them seen just once. The specimen was PBMCs, collected after 12 months of ibrutinib treatment. These receptor sequences come from a human donor with chronic lymphocytic leukemia. CDR3s include the opening cysteine and the closing phenylalanine or tryptophan. The order of the fields is J gene, clone size, V gene, D gene, CDR3 DNA, CDR3 protein. The D gene is left open where the match is weak. Not all rows give a size; the values are once, few, many and, for expanded clones, a class.

TRBJ1-5	NA	TRBV7-9	NA	TGTGCCAGCAGCTTAGCGCTAGGGGGTGGCAATCAGCCCCAGCATTTT	CASSLALGGGNQPQHF
TRBJ2-5	NA	TRBV25-1	NA	TGTGCCAGCAGTGAGGCCCAAACAGAAGAGACCCAGTACTTC	CASSEAQTEETQYF
TRBJ1-4	NA	TRBV6-5	TRBD1	TGTGCCAGCAGCCCGGACAGGGAGGGAGAAAAACTGTTTTTT	CASSPDREGEKLFF
TRBJ2-5	NA	TRBV2	NA	TGTGCCAGCAGTGAAAGAGAGACCCAGTACTTC	CASSERETQYF
TRBJ2-2	few	TRBV5-1	TRBD1	TGCGCCACCACCCTGACAGGGGGCAACACCGGGGAGCTGTTTTTT	CATTLTGGNTGELFF
TRBJ2-1	NA	TRBV11-2	TRBD2	TGTGCCAGCACCAGGACTAGCGGAAGCTCCTACAATGAGCAGTTCTTC	CASTRTSGSSYNEQFF
TRBJ2-1	NA	TRBV5-1	NA	TGCGCCAGCAGCTTGGCTGTGGCGGGGCCTTACAATGAGCAGTTCTTC	CASSLAVAGPYNEQFF
TRBJ2-3	NA	TRBV2	NA	TGTGCCAGCAGTCCCGGGCTAGGCACAGATACGCAGTATTTT	CASSPGLGTDTQYF
TRBJ1-2	NA	TRBV6-7	TRBD1	TGTGCCAGCAGCGTTACAGGGGGCGCTGGGGGCTATGGCTACACCTTC	CASSVTGGAGGYGYTF
TRBJ1-6	once	TRBV18	TRBD1	TGTGCCAGCTCACCGTTCTCAGGACAGGGCTTGGACAATTCACCCCTCCACTTT	CASSPFSGQGLDNSPLHF
TRBJ2-5	NA	TRBV4-1	NA	TGCGCCAGCAGCCAAGGGACGGTACGACAAGAGACCCAGTACTTC	CASSQGTVRQETQYF
TRBJ2-7	NA	TRBV11-2	NA	TGTGCCAGCAGCCTACCCTTGGGAGTTGGAAACGAGCAGTACTTC	CASSLPLGVGNEQYF
TRBJ2-7	NA	TRBV27	TRBD2	TGTGCCAGCTCAGGTTGGTCGCGGGAGGTTGCATACGAGCAGTACTTC	CASSGWSREVAYEQYF
TRBJ1-2	few	TRBV19	TRBD1	TGTGCCACCCAGAGGGGGGACAGTGATGGCTACACCTTC	CATQRGDSDGYTF
TRBJ2-7	NA	TRBV5-1	TRBD1	TGCGCCAGCAGTCAGGGGGCTCTCCACGAGCAGTACTTC	CASSQGALHEQYF
TRBJ2-6	NA	TRBV5-1	NA	TGCGCCAGCAGCTGGGCGTCTTTCTCTGGGGCCAACGTCCTGACTTTC	CASSWASFSGANVLTF